Each of the 22 T cell receptor beta chains below was sequenced from the same sample in a study of control samples from healthy donors and cancer patients. TCRdb's copy holds only in-frame clones and misses some; the assay was immunoSEQ multiplex PCR. The top ten clones hold approximately 11% of a sample with about 140,000 clones, 80% to 95% of them seen once. Sequenced material: blood. The receptors were sampled from a man between 25 and 39 years old in good health.

The rearrangement links TRBV27 to TRBJ1-1; unclear D gene. This CDR3 is 15 amino acids long. V was pared by 0 bases and J by 2 bases, with 10 bases between. Germline assignment: CDR1 MNHEY and CDR2 SMNVEV (reference sequence). The CDR3 is CASSLSRASNTEAFF. The CDR3 nucleotides are TGTGCCAGCAGTTTATCCCGTGCTTCAAACACTGAAGCTTTCTTT.

The rearrangement uses TRBV11-1 and TRBJ1-2, with D hard to call. Germline V gene lookup returns CDR1 SGHAT and CDR2 FQDESV (reference sequence). This CDR3 region has 13 residues. Trimming shortened V by 2 bases and J by 6 bases, and 10 bases separated the two germline ends. The CDR3 nucleotides read TGTGCCAGCAGCTTACCTCCGGCCCATGGCTACACCTTC. This sequence encodes CASSLPPAHGYTF.

This clone was found a few times. The gene calls are TRBV2 and TRBJ1-1; 7 bases agree with TRBD1. Germline CDR1 is SNHLY and CDR2 is FYNNEI. V shed 10 bases, J shed 4 bases, and the junction held 12 bases outside the gene matches. The CDR3 contains 14 residues. CDR3 sequence (DNA): TGTGCCACTACCCGGGACAGTTTGTCCACTGAAGCTTTCTTT. It yields the protein CATTRDSLSTEAFF.

The chain couples TRBV19 to TRBJ2-7; 8 nucleotides align to TRBD1. Germline V gives CDR1 LNHDA, CDR2 SQIVND (reference sequence). The CDR3 is made up of 13 amino acids. The J segment lost 5 bases and the V segment lost 5 bases, leaving 5 bases of the junction unmatched. The CDR3 DNA sequence: TGTGCCAGTAGTCTCCCAGGGGGCAACGAGCAGTACTTC. Protein: CASSLPGGNEQYF.

This clone was counted once. The chain links TRBV6-2 or TRBV6-3 to TRBJ1-5; TRBD1 aligns across 8 bases. The J segment lost 7 bases and the V segment lost 4 bases, leaving 12 bases of the junction unmatched. This CDR3 is built from 16 residues. Germline-derived CDR1 and CDR2 are MNHEY and SVGEGT. CDR3 bases: TGTGCCAGCAGTTCCTCGAATCAGGGGGCGGGGCAGCCCCAGCATTTT. This sequence encodes CASSSSNQGAGQPQHF.

The chain couples TRBV13 to TRBJ2-1; D is undetermined. Germline CDR1 and CDR2: PRHDT and FYEKMQ (reference sequence). The CDR3 spans 15 residues. Trimming left V 7 bases short and J 0 bases short, with 13 bases between. In DNA form, the CDR3 reads TGTGCCAGCAAAGAGGCTCGGAGCTCCTACAATGAGCAGTTCTTC. Protein: CASKEARSSYNEQFF.

Turning to this clone: At one boundary the junction diverges from the germline segment, which might be a read error. This sequence joins TRBV7-7 and TRBJ2-1; D ambiguous. Germline V gene data show CDR1 as SSHAT and CDR2 as FNYEAQ (reference sequence). CDR3 length: 13 residues. The CDR3 sequence: CASSPRRGNEQFF. DNA for the CDR3: TGTGCTAGCAGCCCCCGTCGCGGCAATGAGCAGTTCTTC.

The chain is built from TRBV19 and TRBJ2-2; D tentatively fits TRBD1 or TRBD2 (5 bases each). The germline gives CDR1 LNHDA, CDR2 SQIVND (reference sequence). The CDR3 runs to 15 residues. Trimming removed 7 bases from V and 6 bases from J, with 18 bases in between. As DNA, the CDR3 is TGTGCCAGTACCATGAGGGGTAACGGGCCCGGGGAGCTGTTTTTT. Amino acids: CASTMRGNGPGELFF.

The chain is built from TRBV18 and TRBJ2-4; D might be TRBD1 (6 bases). The CDR3 is 18 amino acids. V was shortened by 2 bases and J by 1 base, with 18 bases between the two germline ends. Germline assignment: CDR1 KGHSH and CDR2 LQKENI. CDR3 loop: CASSPGDMGMGAKNIQYF. In DNA, the CDR3 is TGTGCCAGCTCACCAGGGGACATGGGGATGGGGGCCAAAAACATTCAGTACTTC.

A note on this clone: In the same sample, other DNA sequences code for this CDR3. The genes are TRBV28 and TRBJ2-6, with 8 bases aligning to TRBD2. Germline values: CDR1 MDHEN, CDR2 SYDVKM. The CDR3 has 15 amino acids. V shed 5 bases and J 1 base; nucleotides not matched to a gene: 1. CDR3 residues: CASSPGGSGANVLTF. The DNA of the CDR3 is TGTGCCAGCAGTCCGGGGGGGTCTGGGGCCAACGTCCTGACTTTC.

A word on this clone: The germline gene is not matched at one end of the junction; a read error may be the cause. The chain uses TRBV2 and TRBJ2-7; 10 nucleotides align to TRBD1. Germline assignment: CDR1 SNHLY and CDR2 FYNNEI. The CDR3 is made up of 14 amino acids. CDR3 sequence reads: CASSLDRGSYEQHF. Written as DNA, the CDR3 is TGTGCCAGCAGTCTGGACAGGGGGAGCTACGAGCAGCACTTC. The entire variable domain, with the rest obtained from reference TRBV2 and TRBJ2-7, is as follows: EPEVTQTPSHQVTQMGQEVILRCVPISNHLYFYWYRQILGQKVEFLVSFYNNEISEKSEIFDDQFSVERPDGSNFTLKIRSTKLEDSAMYFCASSLDRGSYEQHFGPGTRLTVT.

The V and J genes are TRBV28 and TRBJ1-1, with 9 bases fitting TRBD1. This CDR3 spans 16 amino acids. Germline-derived CDR1 and CDR2 are MDHEN and SYDVKM. V was clipped by 3 bases and J by 3 bases; unmatched bases: 8. CDR3 nucleotide sequence: TGTGCCAGCAGTTTGCTTCCGGGACAGGGTTACACTGAAGCTTTCTTT. As protein: CASSLLPGQGYTEAFF.

In this sample, this clone turned up once. The chain recombines TRBV7-6 with TRBJ1-1, with TRBD1 matching 9 bases. Trimming removed 5 bases from V and 4 bases from J; junction bases left unmatched: 8. CDR1 and CDR2 (germline): SGHVS, FNYEAQ. The CDR3 runs 15 residues. The CDR3 DNA sequence: TGTGCCAGCAGCCTAGGGACAGGGTCTAGCACTGAAGCTTTCTTT. Residues: CASSLGTGSSTEAFF.

This clone was observed a few times. The rearrangement links TRBV2 to TRBJ1-2; D may be TRBD1 (5 bases). V was trimmed by 3 bases and J by 2 bases, leaving 10 bases between them. Germline V gene lookup returns CDR1 SNHLY and CDR2 FYNNEI. This CDR3 comprises 14 residues. The CDR3 region is CASSDMGGNYGYTF. Written as DNA, the CDR3 is TGTGCCAGCAGTGATATGGGGGGGAACTATGGCTACACCTTC.

The chain joins TRBV3-1 (or the pseudogene TRBV3-2) to TRBJ1-5, with unresolved D. Trimming stripped 6 bases from V and 5 bases from J, with 11 bases between. Per the germline V gene, CDR1 is LGHDT and CDR2 is YNNKEL (reference sequence). The CDR3 runs 13 residues. The CDR3 DNA reads as TGTGCCAGCAGTCCTACACCAGATCAGCCCCAGCATTTT. This codes for CASSPTPDQPQHF.

In its sample, this clone was seen a few times. This CDR3 is also generated by other DNA sequences in the sample. This chain connects TRBV28 to TRBJ2-3; no definite D call. Trimming removed 3 bases at V and 4 bases at J, with 8 bases between. The CDR3 extends over 13 amino acids. The V gene's germline CDR1 is MDHEN and CDR2 SYDVKM. The CDR3 bases are TGTGCCAGCAGTTTGTCTGGGGCAGATACGCAGTATTTT. Its translation: CASSLSGADTQYF.

V and J are TRBV27 and TRBJ2-7; 9 nucleotides line up with TRBD1. The CDR3 spans 13 residues. With 4 bases clipped from V and 5 bases from J, the junction kept 3 bases outside the gene matches. Germline lookup yields CDR1 MNHEY and CDR2 SMNVEV (reference sequence). CDR3 protein: CASSYRTGDEQYF. The CDR3 coding sequence is TGTGCCAGCAGTTATAGGACAGGGGACGAGCAGTACTTC.

The count of this clone is one. V usage is TRBV7-2 and J usage is TRBJ1-3; D unclear. This CDR3 is built from 15 residues. CDR1 and CDR2 from the germline V gene are SGHTA and FQGNSA. Trimming pared 0 bases from V and 4 bases from J, leaving 10 bases between. The CDR3 sequence: CASSLASGKGNTIYF. CDR3 coding DNA: TGTGCCAGCAGCTTAGCGTCCGGGAAAGGAAACACCATATATTTT.

The chain employs TRBV27 and TRBJ1-6; unclear D gene. Germline values: CDR1 MNHEY, CDR2 SMNVEV (reference sequence). V was pared by 8 bases and J by 9 bases, with 17 bases between. The CDR3 has 14 residues. CDR3 sequence (DNA): TGTGCCAGCGGCCCTCAGACGATGGTTTCACCCCTCCACTTT. Translated: CASGPQTMVSPLHF.

This clone was picked up one time. The chain combines TRBV24-1 with TRBJ2-7, with 9 bases that match TRBD1. Germline V CDR1 and CDR2: KGHDR, SFDVKD. V shed 9 bases and J 2 bases; nucleotides not matched to a gene: 4. The CDR3 consists of 13 residues. The CDR3 loop reads CATGTGRTYEQYF. The CDR3 DNA is TGTGCCACCGGGACAGGGAGGACCTACGAGCAGTACTTC.

This chain uses TRBV6-4 with TRBJ2-1; D gene uncertain. Germline CDR1 and CDR2: MRHNA and SNTAGT. The CDR3 extends over 13 amino acids. V was shortened by 2 bases and J by 3 bases, with 5 bases between the two germline ends. In DNA, the CDR3 is TGTGCCAGCAGTGACGGGGACTACAATGAGCAGTTCTTC. As protein: CASSDGDYNEQFF.

The chain recombines TRBV18 with TRBJ2-5; 14 bases are shared with TRBD2. CDR1 and CDR2 from the germline V gene are KGHSH and LQKENI. After removal of 5 bases from V and 4 bases from J, the junction contained 3 bases not matched to a gene. The CDR3 consists of 15 residues. CDR3 sequence (DNA): TGTGCCAGCTCAGGGACTAGCGGGAGTAGAGAGACCCAGTACTTC. It is translated as CASSGTSGSRETQYF.